This T cell receptor beta chain was recorded in a study of CD8 T cells in Susac syndrome (dated by TCRdb to 2018 to 2020). General notes on the study: Repertoire sequencing was used to test whether CD8+ T cell activation and differentiation in Susac syndrome was antigen driven. Clonality of the CD8+ T cell repertoire was compared between 11 to 12 healthy donors, about 14 Susac syndrome patients and around 15 multiple sclerosis patients. The full study reports these points: The TCR sequencing and HLA analysis was acknowledged to have included a relatively small number of individuals.

RNA was extracted using the RNeasy kit, and roughly 0.5 to 1 microgram was reverse transcribed with random hexamers. TCR beta CDR3 regions were amplified with the immunoSEQ multiplex PCR assay covering 54 Vbeta and 13 Jbeta segments. To correct PCR amplification bias, a synthetic template baseline was used for both primer optimization and computational correction. Concerning the study's data processing: Reads were annotated to V, D and J genes according to IMGT and were analyzed with immunoSEQ Analyzer, with only productive sequences retained. Clonality was computed as one minus Shannon entropy normalized by log2 of the number of productive unique sequences. For each patient and control, public and private clones were evaluated within the 100 most prevalent clones. Clones were defined as Susac-specific when absent from the healthy and MS cohorts, from over a thousand published viral clones and from other ImmuneACCESS disease sequences. The public reads were run again by TCRdb, first through fastp at Q25 and then through MiXCR, and only productive beta chains were kept. Each entry merges the rows of one CDR3 protein and shows their most common DNA and genes. TCRdb's processing, not the authors' own work, is the source of the V and J calls. The sample table shows fewer than 150,000 distinct CDR3 sequences, and around nine tenths are seen once. The top ten constitute over 0.2% of the sample.

High-throughput TCR beta sequencing profiled peripheral blood CD8+ and CD4+ T cells from healthy donors, Susac syndrome patients and multiple sclerosis patients. The multiple sclerosis controls were treatment-naive patients whose relapsing-remitting disease, either stable or active, fulfilled the revised McDonald criteria. Bulk CD8+ and CD4+ T cells were purified by magnetic negative isolation, whereas CD8+ TEMRA cells were enriched by FACS. Blood was collected in EDTA tubes and processed within 24 hours, with PBMCs isolated through density gradient centrifugation. PBMCs destined for TCR sequencing were cryopreserved in liquid nitrogen and later thawed in a 37 °C water bath. The sorted or isolated CD4+, CD8+ and CD8+ TEMRA cells reached a purity of at least 90%. In the germline V gene, CDR1 corresponds to MNHEY and CDR2 to SVGEGT. From the cysteine through the phenylalanine, the CDR3 covers 14 amino acids. Only the CDR3 DNA stays, 42 bases, in frame from base 1. V is reduced by 7 bases and J by 1 base, leaving a spacing of 11 bases between them.

On this clonotype itself: Its binding antigen is unknown. Within one base of it there is no much larger clone, and no base qualities were kept.

The sequenced material came from CD8+ T cells from PBMCs. The rearranged segments are TRBV6-2 or TRBV6-3 and TRBJ1-5, with a weak D call of TRBD1 (6 bases match). This receptor was taken from a human donor with multiple sclerosis. The DNA sequence follows: TGTGCCAGCACAGGGGTGTGGAGCAATCAGCCCCAGCATTTT. Translation gives CASTGVWSNQPQHF.